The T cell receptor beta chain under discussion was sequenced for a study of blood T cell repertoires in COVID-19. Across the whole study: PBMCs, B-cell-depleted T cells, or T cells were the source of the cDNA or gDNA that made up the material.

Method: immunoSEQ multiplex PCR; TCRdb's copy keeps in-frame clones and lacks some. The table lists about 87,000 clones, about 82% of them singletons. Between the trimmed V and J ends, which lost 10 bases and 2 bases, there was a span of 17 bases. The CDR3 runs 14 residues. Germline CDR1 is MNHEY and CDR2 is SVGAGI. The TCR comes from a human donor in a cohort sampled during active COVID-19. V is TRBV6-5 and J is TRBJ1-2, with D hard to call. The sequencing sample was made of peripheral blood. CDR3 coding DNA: TGTGCCACCTCCCCGGGGAGGACGAACTATGGCTACACCTTC. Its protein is CATSPGRTNYGYTF.